These 7 T cell receptor beta chains were all obtained from the same sample, sequenced in a study of blood T cell repertoires in COVID-19. Clones were read by immunoSEQ multiplex PCR, and TCRdb kept only the in-frame ones, dropping some. The sample yields about 400,000 clones, under 90% seen once. What was sequenced was PBMCs or T cells enriched from blood (not recorded which). The receptors were gathered from a woman aged 25 to 39 who had recovered from COVID-19.

Notes on this clone: Other nucleotide sequences in the sample specify the same CDR3. CDR3 bases: TGTGCCAGCAGCGTCGGACACCTTAACACTGAAGCTTTCTTT. Encoded protein: CASSVGHLNTEAFF. The chain links TRBV9 to TRBJ1-1; D possibly corresponds to TRBD1 (5 bases). V lost 2 bases to trimming and J lost 2 bases, with 10 bases between them. Germline V CDR1 and CDR2: SGDLS, YYNGEE. This CDR3 comprises 14 residues. Looking up the rest from reference TRBV9 and TRBJ1-1 gives the full variable domain: DSGVTQTPKHLITATGQRVTLRCSPRSGDLSVYWYQQSLDQGLQFLIQYYNGEERAKGNILERFSAQQFPDLHSELNLSSLELGDSALYFCASSVGHLNTEAFFGQGTRLTVV.

This rearrangement joins TRBV7-9 to TRBJ2-7, with D unresolved. From germline, CDR1 is SEHNR and CDR2 FQNEAQ (reference sequence). CDR3 length: 12 residues. V dropped 4 bases and J dropped 5 bases, with 9 bases sitting between them. The CDR3 here is CASSSLSDEQYF. CDR3 sequence (DNA): TGTGCCAGCAGCTCCCTGTCAGACGAGCAGTACTTC.

The DNA of the CDR3 is TGCAGCCCGACAGTGAACACTGAAGCTTTCTTT. As protein: CSPTVNTEAFF. V usage is TRBV29-1 and J usage is TRBJ1-1; possible D gene TRBD1, 5 bases. V was pared by 8 bases and J by 0 bases, with 7 bases between. Germline CDR1 reads SQVTM; CDR2 reads ANQGSEA. The CDR3 is made up of 11 amino acids.

This chain joins TRBV6-5 and TRBJ2-1; no clear D gene. Germline CDR1 MNHEY, CDR2 SVGAGI. The CDR3 sequence is 12 residues long. Trimming took 2 bases from V and 9 from J, leaving 8 bases between them. The CDR3 sequence is CASSYAAGEQFF. The CDR3, as DNA: TGTGCCAGCAGTTACGCCGCCGGTGAGCAGTTCTTC.

The chain employs TRBV7-9 and TRBJ1-1; 9 bases line up with TRBD1. The V segment lost 11 bases and the J segment 8 bases; nucleotides outside the gene matches: 15. Germline CDR1 and CDR2: SEHNR and FQNEAQ (reference sequence). The CDR3 is 14 residues long. The CDR3 here is CAGQPGQGRTEAFF. CDR3 bases: TGTGCCGGTCAACCGGGACAGGGCCGGACCGAAGCTTTCTTT.

V is TRBV6-5 and J is TRBJ1-1, with TRBD1 identical over 7 bases. The germline V gene has CDR1 MNHEY and CDR2 SVGAGI. V lost 4 bases and J lost 6; bases outside the gene matches: 5. The length of the CDR3 is 13 residues. The CDR3 DNA follows: TGTGCCAGCAGTTTGGACAGGTTGGCTGAAGCTTTCTTT. Encoded protein: CASSLDRLAEAFF.

The V call is TRBV12-3 or TRBV12-4, the J call TRBJ1-1, with D unresolved. The CDR3 totals 13 residues. Trimming cost V 7 bases and J 1 base, with 10 bases left between them. The CDR3, as DNA: TGTGCCAGCATCTTGGCCGAGAACACTGAAGCTTTCTTT. Translated: CASILAENTEAFF.